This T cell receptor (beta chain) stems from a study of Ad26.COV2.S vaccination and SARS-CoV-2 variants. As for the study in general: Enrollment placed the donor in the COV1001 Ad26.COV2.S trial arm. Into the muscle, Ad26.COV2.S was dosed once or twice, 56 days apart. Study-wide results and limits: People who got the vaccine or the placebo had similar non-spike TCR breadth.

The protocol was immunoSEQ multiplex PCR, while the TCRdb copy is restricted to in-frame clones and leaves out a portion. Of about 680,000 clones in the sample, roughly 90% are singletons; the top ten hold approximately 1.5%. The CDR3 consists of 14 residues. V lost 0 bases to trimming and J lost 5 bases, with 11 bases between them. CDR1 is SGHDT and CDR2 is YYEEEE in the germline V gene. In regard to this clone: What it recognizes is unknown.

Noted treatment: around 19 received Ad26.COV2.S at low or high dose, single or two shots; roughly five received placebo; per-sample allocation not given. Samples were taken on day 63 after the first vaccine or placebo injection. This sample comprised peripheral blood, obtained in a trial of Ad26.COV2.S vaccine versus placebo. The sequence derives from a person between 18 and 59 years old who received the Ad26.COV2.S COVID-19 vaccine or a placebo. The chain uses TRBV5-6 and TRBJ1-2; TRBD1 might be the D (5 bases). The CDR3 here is CASSLAQGRYGYTF. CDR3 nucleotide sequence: TGTGCCAGCAGCTTGGCCCAGGGCAGGTATGGCTACACCTTC.